Presented here are 18 T cell receptor beta chains from one specimen sequenced in a study of shared T cell receptors in the human thymus. The protocol was immunoSEQ multiplex PCR, while the TCRdb copy is restricted to in-frame clones and leaves out a portion. The table has about 660,000 clones, around nine tenths seen once. The same specimen was also included in a second study, on human thymus T cells.

Sequenced: thymocytes. The receptors here all came from a boy less than two years old with a congenital heart defect.

The chain has TRBV5-6 and TRBJ2-7; weak D call: TRBD2 (6 bases). This CDR3 region has 17 residues. CDR1 and CDR2 from the germline V gene are SGHDT and YYEEEE. Trimming removed 0 bases at V and 0 bases at J, with 16 bases between. CDR3 sequence (DNA): TGTGCCAGCAGCTTGGGGCGCTATTTCGGGGGCTCCTACGAGCAGTACTTC. It specifies CASSLGRYFGGSYEQYF.

The chain employs TRBV7-9 and TRBJ2-1, with 12 nucleotides matching TRBD2. V gave up 1 base and J gave up 11 bases; unmatched junction bases: 9. CDR1 is SEHNR, CDR2 FQNEAQ, per germline (reference sequence). This CDR3 spans 16 amino acids. In DNA, the CDR3 is TGTGCCAGCAGCTTAGGGGGACTAGCGGGTGGAGAGAAGCAGTTCTTC. The encoded protein is CASSLGGLAGGEKQFF.

The chain is built from TRBV9 and TRBJ2-3; 14 bases fit TRBD2. J was trimmed by 4 bases and V by 2 bases; bases with no gene match: 9. Germline CDR1 is SGDLS and CDR2 is YYNGEE. The CDR3 covers 18 residues. For the CDR3, the DNA is TGTGCCAGCAGCGTTAAGGGGACTAGCGGGAGTGGGGCAGATACGCAGTATTTT. It encodes CASSVKGTSGSGADTQYF.

The chain joins TRBV6-1 to TRBJ2-7; 11 bases align to TRBD1. The germline CDR1 and CDR2 sequences are MNHNS and SASEGT. The CDR3 has 14 residues. The junction had 8 bases not matched to a gene; V was cut back by 7 bases and J by 6 bases. The CDR3 DNA follows: TGTGCCAGCACCCGCCGGGACAGGGGGGGCGAGCAGTACTTC. This sequence encodes CASTRRDRGGEQYF.

V is TRBV27 and J is TRBJ2-3; 9 nucleotides align to TRBD2. The trim removed 3 bases at V and 0 bases at J, leaving 10 bases unmatched. Looked up from germline, CDR1 is MNHEY and CDR2 is SMNVEV (reference sequence). The CDR3 spans 18 residues. The CDR3 region has the DNA TGTGCCAGCAGTTTCAGAGCGGGAGGTCTGACTAGCACAGATACGCAGTATTTT. Its translation: CASSFRAGGLTSTDTQYF.

The V call is TRBV6-1, the J call TRBJ2-2; no definite D call. V shed 7 bases and J shed 6 bases, with 9 bases lying between them. The CDR3 sequence is 12 residues long. Germline V gene data show CDR1 as MNHNS and CDR2 as SASEGT. CDR3 DNA sequence: TGTGCCAGCAACACAGATGCCGGGGAGCTGTTTTTT. Protein product: CASNTDAGELFF.

The rearrangement links TRBV19 to TRBJ2-7; tentatively, D is TRBD2 (5 bases). The V and J ends lost 0 bases and 2 bases respectively, with 8 bases between them. The CDR3 covers 14 residues. The germline V gene has CDR1 LNHDA and CDR2 SQIVND (reference sequence). CDR3 residues: CASSIDGLPYEQYF. CDR3 sequence (DNA): TGTGCCAGTAGTATAGATGGACTCCCCTACGAGCAGTACTTC. The complete variable domain, with remaining parts taken from reference TRBV19 and TRBJ2-7, reads DGGITQSPKYLFRKEGQNVTLSCEQNLNHDAMYWYRQDPGQGLRLIYYSQIVNDFQKGDIAEGYSVSREKKESFPLTVTSAQKNPTAFYLCASSIDGLPYEQYFGPGTRLTVT.

The chain combines TRBV11-2 with TRBJ2-7; unclear D gene. V was trimmed by 5 bases and J by 3 bases, leaving 14 bases between them. Germline V gives CDR1 SGHAT, CDR2 FQNNGV. This CDR3 contains 14 residues. In nucleotides, the CDR3 is TGTGCCAGCAGCCCCAACAATCCCATCTACGAGCAGTACTTC. Translation: CASSPNNPIYEQYF.

The chain links TRBV25-1 to TRBJ1-1, with 8 bases matching TRBD1. The CDR3 runs 14 residues. Germline CDR1 MGHDK, CDR2 SYGVNS. V lost 4 bases, J lost 7 bases, and 8 bases stayed unmatched. The CDR3 bases are TGTGCCAGCAGTGCTCAGGGGGCGCGGAATGAAGCTTTCTTT. Amino acids: CASSAQGARNEAFF.

The chain couples TRBV27 to TRBJ2-7; possible D gene TRBD2, 6 bases. CDR3 size: 14 residues. The V end lost 0 bases, the J end lost 4 bases, and 10 bases lay between the germline ends. Germline V lookup: CDR1 MNHEY, CDR2 SMNVEV (reference sequence). CDR3: CASSLSGGEYEQYF. The DNA for the CDR3 is TGTGCCAGCAGTTTATCAGGAGGGGAGTACGAGCAGTACTTC.

The gene calls are TRBV4-3 and TRBJ2-4; 7 positions agree with TRBD1. There are 19 residues in the CDR3. Germline V gives CDR1 LGHNA, CDR2 YSLEER. V gave up 1 base and J gave up 0 bases; unmatched junction bases: 12. The DNA for the CDR3 is TGCGCCAGCAGCCAAGTTGGCAGGGGGAACCCTCTAGCCAAAAACATTCAGTACTTC. As protein: CASSQVGRGNPLAKNIQYF.

The gene calls are TRBV7-2 and TRBJ2-7, with 10 bases matching TRBD1. Trimming cost V 6 bases and J 5 bases; bases outside gene matches: 10. The CDR3 has 15 residues. The V gene's germline CDR1 is SGHTA and CDR2 FQGNSA. The CDR3 DNA sequence: TGTGCCAGCAGTGATACCGGGACAGGGGCCCACGAGCAGTACTTC. This encodes CASSDTGTGAHEQYF. The variable domain in full, with the rest retrieved from reference TRBV7-2 and TRBJ2-7, is GAGVSQSPSNKVTEKGKDVELRCDPISGHTALYWYRQSLGQGLEFLIYFQGNSAPDKSGLPSDRFSAERTGGSVSTLTIQRTQQEDSAVYLCASSDTGTGAHEQYFGPGTRLTVT.

The chain uses TRBV4-3 and TRBJ2-3, with TRBD2 as a possible D gene (7 bases). There are 14 residues in the CDR3. Trimming pared 6 bases from V and 6 bases from J, leaving 16 bases between. CDR1 is LGHNA and CDR2 is YSLEER in the germline V gene. CDR3 DNA sequence: TGCGCCAGCAGTCACCTTGGGGGGGCGGATACGCAGTATTTT. Amino acid sequence: CASSHLGGADTQYF.

The chain has TRBV7-2 and TRBJ2-5; D remains unclear. The CDR3 runs to 15 residues. Deletions cut 1 base from V and 4 bases from J, with 13 bases between. The V gene's germline CDR1 is SGHTA and CDR2 FQGNSA. CDR3 residues: CASSLGGLIRETQYF. The CDR3 nucleotides read TGTGCCAGCAGCTTAGGAGGCCTGATCAGAGAGACCCAGTACTTC.

The chain links TRBV16 to TRBJ1-1, with D hard to call. V was clipped by 2 bases and J by 1 base, with 8 bases between them. CDR3 length: 14 residues. CDR1 is KGHSY and CDR2 is FQNENV in the germline V gene. CDR3 protein: CASSQPVRNTEAFF. CDR3 in DNA: TGTGCCAGCAGCCAACCAGTCAGGAACACTGAAGCTTTCTTT.

CDR3: CASSIEGHYSNQPQHF. The CDR3 DNA reads as TGTGCCAGTAGTATAGAGGGACATTATAGCAATCAGCCCCAGCATTTT. V and J are TRBV19 and TRBJ1-5; possibly TRBD1 for D (6 bases). The germline gives CDR1 LNHDA, CDR2 SQIVND (reference sequence). The V end lost 0 bases, the J end lost 0 bases, and 9 bases lay between the germline ends. There are 16 residues in the CDR3.

This clone appeared a few times. The genes are TRBV4-2 and TRBJ2-7; 7 bases line up with TRBD2. Trimming cost V 1 base and J 2 bases; bases outside gene matches: 11. Germline V gives CDR1 LGHNA, CDR2 YNFKEQ. The CDR3 sequence is 17 residues long. CDR3 DNA sequence: TGTGCCAGCAGCCAAGTTGGACGGGCGGGAGTAACCTACGAGCAGTACTTC. Its translation: CASSQVGRAGVTYEQYF.

The chain combines TRBV30 with TRBJ2-2; TRBD2 agrees at 7 bases. Unmatched junction bases numbered 8, after V lost 6 bases and J lost 7 bases. The CDR3 consists of 13 residues. The germline V gene encodes CDR1 GTSNPN and CDR2 SVGIG (reference sequence). The CDR3 reads CACCAGVGGELFF. The CDR3 region has the DNA TGTGCCTGTTGCGCGGGAGTTGGCGGGGAGCTGTTTTTT.